Each of the 27 T cell receptor beta chains below was sequenced from the same sample in a study of blood T cell repertoires in COVID-19. The method was immunoSEQ multiplex PCR; TCRdb's version includes in-frame clones alone and lacks a portion of them. The sample contains 140,000 or so clones, 80% of which appear only once. Sequenced sample: peripheral blood. These receptors all stem from a man between 70 and 80 years old who had recovered from COVID-19.

V and J are TRBV18 and TRBJ2-7, with unresolved D. CDR1 KGHSH and CDR2 LQKENI come from the germline V gene. This CDR3 is built from 14 residues. The germline V and J ends were trimmed by 3 bases and 6 bases, with 15 bases remaining between them. CDR3 nucleotides: TGTGCCAGCTCACCCTCTCTATCTAGTGTCGAGCAGTACTTC. Its protein is CASSPSLSSVEQYF. The full variable domain, with the rest looked up from reference TRBV18 and TRBJ2-7, is NAGVMQNPRHLVRRRGQEARLRCSPMKGHSHVYWYRQLPEEGLKFMVYLQKENIIDESGMPKERFSAEFPKEGPSILRIQQVVRGDSAAYFCASSPSLSSVEQYFGPGTRLTVT.

J is TRBJ2-1 and V is TRBV6-1, with TRBD2 as a possible D gene (5 bases). The CDR3 covers 15 residues. The ends were cut back, 2 bases at V and 5 bases at J, with 13 bases in the middle. Germline V lookup: CDR1 MNHNS, CDR2 SASEGT. The CDR3 nucleotides read TGTGCCAGCAGTGAATCGGGATTTTCCGACAATGAGCAGTTCTTC. Its translation is CASSESGFSDNEQFF.

The chain links TRBV5-4 to TRBJ2-5; 10 bases map to TRBD1. V was clipped by 3 bases and J by 7 bases; unmatched bases: 9. CDR1 SGHNT and CDR2 YYREEE come from the germline V gene (reference sequence). This CDR3 is 15 amino acids long. The CDR3 loop reads CASSWTGTGAGTQYF. The CDR3 DNA sequence: TGTGCCAGCAGCTGGACAGGGACAGGGGCAGGGACCCAGTACTTC.

The count of this clone is one. This chain joins TRBV19 and TRBJ1-4, with a possible D match to TRBD1 (6 bases). CDR1 and CDR2 from the germline V gene are LNHDA and SQIVND (reference sequence). Trimming shortened V by 5 bases and J by 0 bases, and 10 bases separated the two germline ends. This CDR3 has 15 amino acids. CDR3 coding DNA: TGTGCCAGTAGTCCACAGGGTGCAACTAATGAAAAACTGTTTTTT. Protein: CASSPQGATNEKLFF.

The chain has TRBV6-5 and TRBJ1-4; 11 bases are a match to TRBD1. The germline V gene encodes CDR1 MNHEY and CDR2 SVGAGI. The CDR3 has 13 amino acids. Unmatched junction bases numbered 1, after V lost 6 bases and J lost 7 bases. CDR3 protein: CASRDRGLEKLFF. CDR3 DNA: TGTGCCAGCAGGGACAGGGGGCTTGAAAAACTGTTTTTT.

CDR3 sequence reads: CASSQDYRMETDTQYF. The CDR3 bases are TGCGCCAGCAGCCAAGATTACAGGATGGAGACAGATACGCAGTATTTT. This sequence joins TRBV4-3 and TRBJ2-3; a possible D gene is TRBD1 (5 bases). V dropped 0 bases and J dropped 3 bases, with 13 bases sitting between them. Per germline, CDR1 LGHNA and CDR2 YSLEER. The length of the CDR3 is 16 residues.

This chain connects TRBV27 to TRBJ2-1; the match to TRBD1 covers 10 bases. Germline V gene sequence: CDR1 MNHEY, CDR2 SMNVEV (reference sequence). The CDR3 runs 18 residues. The junction had 13 bases not matched to a gene; V was cut back by 5 bases and J by 3 bases. The CDR3 loop reads CASSTLGGGQGDYNEQFF. CDR3 coding DNA: TGTGCCAGCAGTACCCTCGGGGGAGGACAGGGGGACTACAATGAGCAGTTCTTC.

The chain employs TRBV30 and TRBJ1-6; D is unresolved. Germline V gene sequence: CDR1 GTSNPN, CDR2 SVGIG (reference sequence). Trimming left V 0 bases short and J 3 bases short, with 9 bases between. The CDR3 spans 15 residues. CDR3: CAWSVRGSYNSPLHF. CDR3 DNA sequence: TGTGCCTGGAGTGTACGGGGTAGCTATAATTCACCCCTCCACTTT.

The chain combines TRBV3-1 (or the pseudogene TRBV3-2) with TRBJ2-3; 12 bases map to TRBD2. The germline V gene encodes CDR1 LGHDT and CDR2 YNNKEL (reference sequence). The CDR3 has 16 residues. Losses at the gene ends were 4 bases for V and 4 bases for J; bases not matched to a gene: 6. As DNA, the CDR3 is TGTGCCAGCAGCCCCCGACTAGCGGGAGAAGCAGATACGCAGTATTTT. This codes for CASSPRLAGEADTQYF.

Worth noting for this clone: The same CDR3 is also encoded by other DNA sequences in this sample. The genes are TRBV20-1 and TRBJ1-1; D is unclear. Germline V lookup: CDR1 DFQATT, CDR2 SNEGSKA (reference sequence). CDR3 size: 11 residues. The ends were cut back, 3 bases at V and 1 base at J, with 3 bases in the middle. DNA for the CDR3: TGCAGTGCTAGCCAGAACACTGAAGCTTTCTTT. As protein: CSASQNTEAFF.

The rearrangement uses TRBV10-2 and TRBJ1-2, with 7 nucleotides matching TRBD1. This CDR3 has 13 residues. V was pared by 5 bases and J by 7 bases, with 7 bases of the junction left unmatched. CDR1 WSHSY and CDR2 SAAADI come from the germline V gene. Here the CDR3 DNA reads TGCGCCAGCAGTCCGGGACAGACCTGTGGCTACACCTTC. This codes for CASSPGQTCGYTF.

CDR3 protein: CASSPRPLGTQYF. CDR3 DNA: TGTGCCAGCAGTCCGCGGCCCCTTGGGACGCAGTATTTT. This rearrangement joins TRBV27 to TRBJ2-3, with D unresolved. The length of the CDR3 is 13 residues. The V gene's germline CDR1 is MNHEY and CDR2 SMNVEV (reference sequence). The V and J ends lost 5 bases and 9 bases respectively, with 15 bases between them.

This rearrangement joins TRBV27 to TRBJ2-3; D call uncertain. Per the germline V gene, CDR1 is MNHEY and CDR2 is SMNVEV (reference sequence). The CDR3 totals 16 residues. V was pared by 4 bases and J by 2 bases, with 16 bases between. The DNA for the CDR3 is TGTGCCAGCAGTTCAAGACATCCCCTGTACACAGATACGCAGTATTTT. Residues: CASSSRHPLYTDTQYF.

The rearrangement joins TRBV12-3 or TRBV12-4 to TRBJ2-1; D remains unclear. The CDR3 is 13 amino acids. V lost 7 bases and J lost 3, with 10 bases in between. In DNA form, the CDR3 reads TGTGCCAGCACCTCAGTGAACTACAATGAGCAGTTCTTC. Protein sequence: CASTSVNYNEQFF.

The rearrangement uses TRBV29-1 and TRBJ1-1; 8 positions match TRBD1. V gave up 6 bases and J gave up 3 bases; unmatched junction bases: 3. This CDR3 has 12 residues. The germline V gene has CDR1 SQVTM and CDR2 ANQGSEA. The CDR3 loop reads CSVDRVDTEAFF. CDR3 DNA sequence: TGCAGCGTGGACAGGGTTGACACTGAAGCTTTCTTT.

This clone turned up a few times. This chain joins TRBV15 and TRBJ1-1, with D perhaps matching TRBD1 (5 bases). From germline, CDR1 is LNHNV and CDR2 YYDKDF (reference sequence). Trimming left V 5 bases short and J 2 bases short, with 15 bases between. The CDR3 contains 15 residues. CDR3 loop: CATSHPRAENTEAFF. The CDR3 bases are TGTGCCACCAGCCACCCCAGGGCCGAAAACACTGAAGCTTTCTTT.

The V call is TRBV6-5, the J call TRBJ1-2; no firm D call. The germline V and J ends were trimmed by 6 bases and 3 bases, with 5 bases remaining between them. Germline V gene lookup returns CDR1 MNHEY and CDR2 SVGAGI. CDR3 length: 11 amino acids. CDR3 residues: CASRAYYGYTF. The CDR3 DNA reads as TGTGCCAGCAGGGCATACTATGGCTACACCTTC.

The rearrangement links TRBV5-1 to TRBJ1-2, with D perhaps TRBD1 (5 bases). Germline V gene sequence: CDR1 SGHRS, CDR2 YFSETQ. The CDR3 loop spans 15 amino acids. V gave up 4 bases and J gave up 2 bases, with 15 bases separating them. The CDR3, as DNA: TGCGCCAGCAGCCCCCAGGTCGGGGGGAACTATGGCTACACCTTC. Encoded protein: CASSPQVGGNYGYTF.

The rearrangement links TRBV18 to TRBJ1-3, with 8 nucleotides matching TRBD1. Looked up from germline, CDR1 is KGHSH and CDR2 is LQKENI. V dropped 7 bases and J dropped 2; count of bases not matched to a gene: 7. This CDR3 is built from 15 residues. DNA of the CDR3: TGTGCCAGCTGCCCCGTACAGGGGGCTGGAAACACCATATATTTT. Its translation is CASCPVQGAGNTIYF.

V usage is TRBV5-3 and J usage is TRBJ1-5, with D uncertain. TRBV5-3 is reported as an ORF; its role is uncertain. The CDR3 runs 13 residues. Trimming took 4 bases from V and 0 from J, leaving 5 bases between them. The CDR3 spells CARSRYSNQPQHF. The DNA of the CDR3 is TGTGCCAGAAGCCGGTATAGCAATCAGCCCCAGCATTTT.

This clone was observed a few times. The chain carries TRBV7-2 and TRBJ2-7, with D unresolved. This CDR3 is 12 amino acids long. V was pared by 1 base and J by 7 bases, with 8 bases between. Germline assignment: CDR1 SGHTA and CDR2 FQGNSA. CDR3 nucleotide sequence: TGTGCCAGCAGCTTAGATTTCGTGGAGCAGTACTTC. It specifies CASSLDFVEQYF. The full variable domain, in which reference TRBV7-2 and TRBJ2-7 provide the parts outside the CDR3, is GAGVSQSPSNKVTEKGKDVELRCDPISGHTALYWYRQSLGQGLEFLIYFQGNSAPDKSGLPSDRFSAERTGGSVSTLTIQRTQQEDSAVYLCASSLDFVEQYFGPGTRLTVT.

The CDR3 is CASSPRGWGDTEAFF. CDR3 nucleotide sequence: TGTGCCAGCAGCCCCCGTGGATGGGGCGACACTGAAGCTTTCTTT. The rearrangement uses TRBV7-6 and TRBJ1-1; perhaps TRBD1 as D (5 bases). V was trimmed by 5 bases and J by 3 bases, leaving 16 bases between them. CDR1 is SGHVS, CDR2 FNYEAQ, per germline. The CDR3 length is 15 residues.

The J gene is TRBJ1-1, the V gene TRBV19, with 10 bases that match TRBD1. This CDR3 contains 13 residues. The junction had 9 bases not matched to a gene; V was cut back by 6 bases and J by 11 bases. Germline CDR1 and CDR2: LNHDA and SQIVND (reference sequence). In nucleotides, the CDR3 is TGTGCCAGTAGGATCGGACAGGGGGGGTCCGCTTTCTTT. Translating it yields CASRIGQGGSAFF.

The gene calls are TRBV7-9 and TRBJ2-5, with D tentatively TRBD2 (6 bases). Germline V gene lookup returns CDR1 SEHNR and CDR2 FQNEAQ (reference sequence). This CDR3 is 14 amino acids long. Trimming cost V 2 bases and J 2 bases, with 9 bases left between them. CDR3 DNA sequence: TGTGCCAGCAGCTTATGGGGGGTACAAGAGACCCAGTACTTC. Its translation: CASSLWGVQETQYF.

The chain recombines TRBV10-2 with TRBJ2-7; D call uncertain. The length of the CDR3 is 14 residues. V was shortened by 1 base and J by 1 base, with 8 bases between the two germline ends. The germline V gene encodes CDR1 WSHSY and CDR2 SAAADI. DNA of the CDR3: TGCGCCAGCAGTGAGTTATCAGGTTCCTACGAGCAGTACTTC. Encoded protein: CASSELSGSYEQYF.

The J gene is TRBJ2-2, the V gene TRBV4-3; 7 nucleotides agree with TRBD1. After removal of 1 base from V and 5 bases from J, the junction contained 7 bases not matched to a gene. Germline V gene lookup returns CDR1 LGHNA and CDR2 YSLEER. The CDR3 length is 16 residues. The CDR3 is CASSQVLGGGTGELFF. The CDR3 DNA follows: TGCGCCAGCAGCCAAGTGTTAGGGGGCGGTACCGGGGAGCTGTTTTTT.

The chain joins TRBV6-2 or TRBV6-3 to TRBJ2-1; 10 bases are shared with TRBD2. This CDR3 comprises 20 residues. Germline CDR1 reads MNHEY; CDR2 reads SVGEGT. V lost 2 bases and J lost 0; bases outside the gene matches: 13. CDR3: CASSYPPSSGRLSSYNEQFF. Here the CDR3 DNA reads TGTGCCAGCAGTTACCCCCCTTCTAGCGGGAGATTGAGCTCCTACAATGAGCAGTTCTTC.